The 32 T cell receptor beta chains below come from one sample, sequenced in a study of vaccination and CD4 T cells after COVID-19. Cultured CD4+ T cell DNA was sequenced using the Oncomine TCR Beta short-read assay. Each CDR3 protein gets one entry after TCRdb re-called the PCR reads with MiXCR. The data show more than 20,000 distinct CDR3 sequences, 50% seen once. Antigens of these TCRs are unknown. Sample treatment: approximately 11-day PBMC culture with coronavirus spike peptide pools or control peptides (ViraFEST assay). The sample was CD4+ T cells from blood, cultured in vitro, taken before SARS-CoV-2 vaccination. These receptors were collected from a human donor who received a COVID-19 vaccine.

The chain is built from TRBV2 and TRBJ1-5; unclear D gene. CDR1 is SNHLY and CDR2 is FYNNEI in the germline V gene. This CDR3 has 15 residues. Deletions cut 6 bases from V and 0 bases from J, with 12 bases between. For the CDR3, the DNA is TGTGCCAGCAGCCCGGGTCGATCTAGCAATCAGCCCCAGCATTTT. It specifies CASSPGRSSNQPQHF.

This chain links TRBV20-1 with TRBJ2-7, with 9 bases lining up with TRBD1. The CDR3 is 13 amino acids. The V and J ends lost 6 bases and 5 bases, in that order; junction bases with no gene match: 8. Germline V CDR1 and CDR2: DFQATT, SNEGSKA (reference sequence). The CDR3 DNA is TGCAGTGCCGCAGGGACAGGGATCCACGAGCAGTACTTC. This gives the protein CSAAGTGIHEQYF.

This clonotype has only a few counts. This rearrangement joins TRBV7-6 to TRBJ2-5; 15 nucleotides line up with TRBD2. Per germline, CDR1 SGHVS and CDR2 FNYEAQ. Trimming removed 4 bases from V and 5 bases from J; junction bases left unmatched: 8. The CDR3 covers 17 residues. The CDR3 here is CASSSRTSGGARETQYF. For the CDR3, the DNA is TGTGCCAGCAGCTCGAGGACTAGCGGGGGGGCGAGGGAGACCCAGTACTTC.

The chain is built from TRBV29-1 and TRBJ1-2; D possibly corresponds to TRBD1 (6 bases). The CDR3 length is 14 residues. The V end was cut by 4 bases, the J end by 1 base, with 13 bases between. Germline CDR1 SQVTM, CDR2 ANQGSEA. The CDR3 sequence is CSVVPGTLNYGYTF. The DNA of the CDR3 is TGCAGCGTTGTTCCCGGGACACTTAACTATGGCTACACCTTC.

This clonotype was detected a few times. J is TRBJ1-2 and V is TRBV27; 9 positions match TRBD1. V was clipped by 4 bases and J by 8 bases; unmatched bases: 5. Germline values: CDR1 MNHEY, CDR2 SMNVEV (reference sequence). The CDR3 runs 13 residues. The CDR3 region is CASSYRQGGGYTF. The CDR3 DNA follows: TGTGCCAGCAGTTACCGACAGGGGGGAGGCTACACCTTC.

This clonotype appeared a few times. This chain links TRBV10-3 with TRBJ2-4, with 10 nucleotides matching TRBD2. In germline, CDR1 is ENHRY, CDR2 SYGVKD. The length of the CDR3 is 23 residues. V was clipped by 0 bases and J by 0 bases; unmatched bases: 20. The CDR3 loop is CAISESQFTVLAGRRLAKNIQYF. The CDR3 DNA sequence: TGTGCCATCAGTGAGTCTCAGTTCACTGTACTAGCGGGGAGAAGACTAGCCAAAAACATTCAGTACTTC.

The rearrangement links TRBV5-1 to TRBJ1-1, with D perhaps TRBD1 (5 bases). Germline V gives CDR1 SGHRS, CDR2 YFSETQ. This CDR3 spans 14 amino acids. Trimming took 4 bases from V and 4 from J, leaving 14 bases between them. The CDR3 DNA reads TGCGCCAGCAGCGGAACGGGACGGTTCACTGAAGCTTTCTTT. Translating gives CASSGTGRFTEAFF.

J is TRBJ2-3 and V is TRBV10-1; D unresolved. Looked up from germline, CDR1 is WNHNN and CDR2 is SYGVQD (reference sequence). Trimming removed 4 bases at V and 2 bases at J, with 7 bases between. The CDR3 is 13 residues long. The CDR3 sequence is CASSGEVTDTQYF. The CDR3 DNA reads as TGCGCCAGCAGTGGTGAAGTCACAGATACGCAGTATTTT.

The sample holds a few counts of this clonotype. The J gene is TRBJ1-5, the V gene TRBV27; no clear D. The CDR3 contains 16 residues. CDR1 is MNHEY, CDR2 SMNVEV, per germline (reference sequence). The V and J ends lost 1 base and 0 bases respectively, with 10 bases between them. The CDR3 bases are TGTGCCAGCAGTTTATACAGCGCATATAGCAATCAGCCCCAGCATTTT. Its translation is CASSLYSAYSNQPQHF.

The chain employs TRBV12-3 or TRBV12-4 and TRBJ1-6; 7 bases align to TRBD1. There are 16 residues in the CDR3. Unmatched junction bases numbered 6, after V lost 5 bases and J lost 2 bases. The CDR3 protein is CASSTRGGPYNSPLHF. CDR3 nucleotides: TGTGCCAGCAGTACCAGGGGGGGACCCTATAATTCACCCCTCCACTTT.

This chain uses TRBV2 with TRBJ1-6; D is perhaps TRBD1 (5 bases). Germline loops: CDR1 SNHLY, CDR2 FYNNEI. The CDR3 extends over 17 amino acids. The germline V and J ends were trimmed by 1 base and 9 bases, with 19 bases remaining between them. CDR3 loop: CASSEGSARAGGSPLHF. DNA of the CDR3: TGTGCCAGCAGTGAAGGATCAGCCAGGGCGGGGGGTTCACCCCTCCACTTT.

This chain joins TRBV18 and TRBJ2-5; 7 nucleotides match TRBD1. Trimming removed 6 bases from V and 4 bases from J; junction bases left unmatched: 5. CDR3 size: 13 residues. Germline V gene sequence: CDR1 KGHSH, CDR2 LQKENI. This CDR3 reads CASSEGGRETQYF. CDR3 nucleotides: TGTGCCAGCTCCGAAGGGGGCCGAGAGACCCAGTACTTC.

The table lists this clonotype with a few counts. The chain has TRBV7-9 and TRBJ2-7; a possible D gene is TRBD2 (7 bases). Per germline, CDR1 SEHNR and CDR2 FQNEAQ (reference sequence). The length of the CDR3 is 15 residues. Trimming stripped 5 bases from V and 5 bases from J, with 19 bases between. The CDR3 DNA reads as TGTGCCAGCAGCCCCTGGGGAGGGGGAAGTAACGAGCAGTACTTC. It codes for CASSPWGGGSNEQYF.

The chain recombines TRBV19 with TRBJ1-2, with 8 bases aligning to TRBD1. The CDR3 loop spans 13 amino acids. Germline values: CDR1 LNHDA, CDR2 SQIVND (reference sequence). With V trimmed by 3 bases and J by 5 bases, 2 bases remained unmatched. The CDR3 protein is CASSMQGAYGYTF. The CDR3 nucleotides are TGTGCCAGTAGTATGCAGGGGGCATATGGCTACACCTTC.

This clonotype has only a few counts. The J gene is TRBJ1-2, the V gene TRBV19; tentatively, D is TRBD1 (5 bases). V gave up 7 bases and J gave up 4 bases, with 10 bases separating them. This CDR3 is built from 12 residues. Germline values: CDR1 LNHDA, CDR2 SQIVND (reference sequence). Here the CDR3 DNA reads TGTGCCAGTACGGGGCTTATCTATGGCTACACCTTC. As protein: CASTGLIYGYTF. Together with reference TRBV19 and TRBJ1-2, the CDR3 gives the full variable domain: DGGITQSPKYLFRKEGQNVTLSCEQNLNHDAMYWYRQDPGQGLRLIYYSQIVNDFQKGDIAEGYSVSREKKESFPLTVTSAQKNPTAFYLCASTGLIYGYTFGSGTRLTVV.

A few counts support this clonotype. V usage is TRBV5-1 and J usage is TRBJ1-2; the D is unclear. This CDR3 spans 12 amino acids. The germline gives CDR1 SGHRS, CDR2 YFSETQ. Trimming took off 5 bases at V and 0 bases at J, with 5 bases between the two ends. CDR3 sequence (DNA): TGCGCCAGCAGGAAAACTAACTATGGCTACACCTTC. Protein sequence: CASRKTNYGYTF.

This rearrangement joins TRBV5-1 to TRBJ1-1, with a possible D match to TRBD1 (5 bases). This CDR3 spans 14 amino acids. The V gene's germline CDR1 is SGHRS and CDR2 YFSETQ. Trimming took 3 bases from V and 2 from J, leaving 11 bases between them. CDR3 sequence reads: CASSWGDGNTEAFF. For the CDR3, the DNA is TGCGCCAGCAGCTGGGGGGACGGCAACACTGAAGCTTTCTTT.

The chain recombines TRBV27 with TRBJ2-7, with TRBD1 matching 10 bases. Trimming at V came to 7 bases and at J to 5 bases, leaving 5 bases not matched to a gene. The CDR3 extends over 13 amino acids. CDR1 is MNHEY and CDR2 is SMNVEV in the germline V gene (reference sequence). CDR3 DNA: TGTGCCAGCATGGACAGGGGGTTGGACGAGCAGTACTTC. Encoded protein: CASMDRGLDEQYF.

This clonotype was picked up a small number of times. This rearrangement joins TRBV7-9 to TRBJ1-1; D unclear. V lost 5 bases to trimming and J lost 0 bases, with 13 bases between them. Germline lookup yields CDR1 SEHNR and CDR2 FQNEAQ (reference sequence). CDR3 size: 15 residues. CDR3 DNA: TGTGCCAGCAGCCGGGATATCCGAATGAACACTGAAGCTTTCTTT. This encodes CASSRDIRMNTEAFF.

This rearrangement joins TRBV6-1 to TRBJ1-1; no clear D. Per germline, CDR1 MNHNS and CDR2 SASEGT. The germline V and J ends were trimmed by 5 bases and 8 bases, with 15 bases remaining between them. The CDR3 sequence is 13 residues long. CDR3 sequence (DNA): TGTGCCAGCAGTCCCCAAGGCCTCGAGGAAGCTTTCTTT. It translates to CASSPQGLEEAFF.

The V gene is TRBV2, the J gene TRBJ2-7; D call uncertain. CDR3 length: 14 residues. The V gene's germline CDR1 is SNHLY and CDR2 FYNNEI. Trimming took 6 bases from V and 3 from J, leaving 15 bases between them. The CDR3 protein is CASSPSRLFYEQYF. In nucleotides, the CDR3 is TGTGCCAGCAGCCCCAGCAGGTTGTTCTACGAGCAGTACTTC.

The chain joins TRBV9 to TRBJ1-2; D is undetermined. Germline CDR1 is SGDLS and CDR2 is YYNGEE. Trimming took 4 bases from V and 2 from J, leaving 21 bases between them. The CDR3 is 17 residues long. CDR3 loop: CASSNRLTPLGNYGYTF. In nucleotides, the CDR3 is TGTGCCAGCAGCAACCGATTAACACCACTAGGAAACTATGGCTACACCTTC.

This clonotype was found once. V gene TRBV7-9 combines with J gene TRBJ2-1, with D hard to call. Germline CDR1 reads SEHNR; CDR2 reads FQNEAQ (reference sequence). V dropped 1 base and J dropped 7 bases, with 8 bases sitting between them. The CDR3 is made up of 13 amino acids. This CDR3 is CASSLVPQNEQFF. The CDR3 DNA sequence: TGTGCCAGCAGCTTAGTCCCCCAGAATGAGCAGTTCTTC.

The chain is built from TRBV6-2 or TRBV6-3 and TRBJ1-2; unclear D gene. Trimming took 2 bases from V and 7 from J, leaving 5 bases between them. The CDR3 has 11 amino acids. The germline gives CDR1 MNHEY, CDR2 SVGEGT. The CDR3 DNA follows: TGTGCCAGCAGTTACCCAAGTGGCTACACCTTC. Translating gives CASSYPSGYTF.

V is TRBV30 and J is TRBJ2-2; D may match TRBD1 or TRBD2 (5 bases each). CDR1 GTSNPN and CDR2 SVGIG come from the germline V gene (reference sequence). Trimming removed 2 bases at V and 1 base at J, with 8 bases between. The CDR3 contains 14 residues. The CDR3 region is CAWSLGGNTGELFF. The CDR3 region has the DNA TGTGCCTGGAGTCTTGGGGGGAACACCGGGGAGCTGTTTTTT.

The rearrangement uses TRBV20-1 and TRBJ2-1; D call uncertain. Per germline, CDR1 DFQATT and CDR2 SNEGSKA (reference sequence). Trimming removed 2 bases at V and 2 bases at J, with 7 bases between. The CDR3 totals 13 residues. In nucleotides, the CDR3 is TGCAGTGCTAGACCCAGACCCTACAATGAGCAGTTCTTC. Its translation: CSARPRPYNEQFF.

This clonotype was seen just once. The chain recombines TRBV7-8 with TRBJ1-6; 7 bases are a match to TRBD1. CDR3 length: 14 residues. With V trimmed by 5 bases and J by 6 bases, 4 bases remained unmatched. CDR1 and CDR2 (germline): SGHVS, FQNEAQ. The CDR3, as DNA: TGTGCCAGCAGCCGCCGGGACAGTAATTCACCCCTCCACTTT. Translated: CASSRRDSNSPLHF.

The chain is built from TRBV20-1 and TRBJ1-6; 8 positions agree with TRBD1. Germline V gene data show CDR1 as DFQATT and CDR2 as SNEGSKA (reference sequence). The CDR3 extends over 16 amino acids. The junction had 7 bases not matched to a gene; V was cut back by 1 base and J by 5 bases. The CDR3 coding sequence is TGCAGTGCTAGAGTTCCAGGGGGCGGACATAATTCACCCCTCCACTTT. This translates into CSARVPGGGHNSPLHF.

The rearrangement links TRBV20-1 to TRBJ1-2; D not resolved. Trimming took off 0 bases at V and 0 bases at J, with 14 bases between the two ends. The germline CDR1 and CDR2 sequences are DFQATT and SNEGSKA (reference sequence). CDR3 length: 16 amino acids. The CDR3 protein is CSARDLKVLANYGYTF. The DNA of the CDR3 is TGCAGTGCTAGAGATCTCAAGGTTCTAGCTAACTATGGCTACACCTTC.

This rearrangement joins TRBV12-3 or TRBV12-4 to TRBJ2-1, with TRBD2 identical over 8 bases. Trimming cost V 4 bases and J 4 bases; bases outside gene matches: 15. The CDR3 is made up of 18 amino acids. The CDR3 DNA follows: TGTGCCAGCAGTTCGGTCATTTCTCTAGCGGGTGATTACAATGAGCAGTTCTTC. Its protein product is CASSSVISLAGDYNEQFF.

The genes are TRBV7-7 and TRBJ2-5; 7 nucleotides match TRBD2. Unmatched junction bases numbered 5, after V lost 5 bases and J lost 2 bases. CDR3 length: 14 residues. The germline gives CDR1 SSHAT, CDR2 FNYEAQ (reference sequence). The CDR3 DNA reads TGTGCCAGCAGCGGGGAGGGTACGCAAGAGACCCAGTACTTC. Its protein product is CASSGEGTQETQYF.

The chain combines TRBV6-5 with TRBJ2-3; 10 bases are a match to TRBD1. This CDR3 contains 13 residues. V lost 2 bases, J lost 11 bases, and 4 bases stayed unmatched. Germline CDR1 MNHEY, CDR2 SVGAGI. CDR3 DNA: TGTGCCAGCAGTTACGCCGACAGGGGGCGGCAGTATTTT. It encodes CASSYADRGRQYF.